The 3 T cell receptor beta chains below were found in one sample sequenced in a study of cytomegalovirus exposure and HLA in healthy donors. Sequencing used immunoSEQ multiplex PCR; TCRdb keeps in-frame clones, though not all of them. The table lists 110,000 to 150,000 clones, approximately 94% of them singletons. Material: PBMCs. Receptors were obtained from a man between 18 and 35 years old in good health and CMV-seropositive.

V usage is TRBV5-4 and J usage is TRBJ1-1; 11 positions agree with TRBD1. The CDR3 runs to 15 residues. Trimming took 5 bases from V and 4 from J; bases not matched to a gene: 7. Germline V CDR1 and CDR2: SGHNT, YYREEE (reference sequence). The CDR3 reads CASSLPGTGGTEAFF. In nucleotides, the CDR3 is TGTGCCAGCAGTCTTCCCGGGACAGGGGGCACTGAAGCTTTCTTT.

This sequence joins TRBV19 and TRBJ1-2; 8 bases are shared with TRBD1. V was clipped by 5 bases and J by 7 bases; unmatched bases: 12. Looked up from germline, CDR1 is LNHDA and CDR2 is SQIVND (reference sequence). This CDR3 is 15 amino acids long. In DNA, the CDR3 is TGTGCCAGTAGTGTGGACAGGGCTAGACTGTCTGGCTACACCTTC. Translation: CASSVDRARLSGYTF.

The CDR3 region has the DNA TGTGCCAGCAGCTCCGCTGGGAGCTCTGGAAACACCATATATTTT. Amino acid sequence: CASSSAGSSGNTIYF. The rearrangement links TRBV5-6 to TRBJ1-3; D is uncertain. The V and J ends lost 3 bases and 0 bases respectively, with 10 bases between them. The CDR3 loop spans 15 amino acids. In germline, CDR1 is SGHDT, CDR2 YYEEEE.